A single sample gave rise to the 12 T cell receptor beta chains below, sequenced in a study of blood T cell repertoires in COVID-19. The method was immunoSEQ multiplex PCR; TCRdb's version includes in-frame clones alone and lacks a portion of them. The table lists 59,000 or so clones, 79% of them singletons. Sequencing was performed on peripheral blood. These receptor sequences come from a man aged 60-69 years with acute or convalescent COVID-19.

This rearrangement joins TRBV10-2 to TRBJ2-7; D possibly corresponds to TRBD1 (5 bases). Germline CDR1 is WSHSY and CDR2 is SAAADI. The CDR3 length is 17 residues. V lost 3 bases to trimming and J lost 0 bases, with 18 bases between them. The DNA of the CDR3 is TGCGCCAGCAGTGATTACTTAGGGGCTGACAGCTCCTACGAGCAGTACTTC. This gives the protein CASSDYLGADSSYEQYF.

This clone was detected a few times. This chain connects TRBV30 to TRBJ2-3; 8 bases agree with TRBD1. This CDR3 spans 14 amino acids. Trimming cost V 4 bases and J 4 bases; bases outside gene matches: 7. Germline CDR1 and CDR2: GTSNPN and SVGIG (reference sequence). The CDR3 is CAWTLGQDSDTQYF. In DNA form, the CDR3 reads TGTGCCTGGACCTTGGGACAGGATTCAGATACGCAGTATTTT.

The chain joins TRBV2 to TRBJ2-7; 7 bases agree with TRBD2. The J segment lost 5 bases and the V segment lost 6 bases, leaving 10 bases of the junction unmatched. Germline lookup yields CDR1 SNHLY and CDR2 FYNNEI. The CDR3 length is 14 residues. CDR3 in amino acids: CASRGREVRDEQYF. For the CDR3, the DNA is TGTGCCAGCAGGGGGAGGGAGGTAAGGGACGAGCAGTACTTC.

The chain recombines TRBV12-1 with TRBJ2-7; the listed D gene, TRBD2, was not tested against the DNA. TRBV12-1 is a pseudogene locus. This CDR3 has 20 amino acids. The CDR3 loop reads CASSPPFVGLAGGAHYEQYF. The CDR3 bases are TGTGCCAGCAGCCCGCCGTTCGTGGGACTAGCGGGAGGGGCCCACTACGAGCAGTACTTC.

This chain uses TRBV10-1 with TRBJ1-5; the D is unclear. The germline CDR1 and CDR2 sequences are WNHNN and SYGVQD (reference sequence). V was clipped by 0 bases and J by 3 bases, with 3 bases between them. The length of the CDR3 is 13 residues. The CDR3 region has the DNA TGCGCCAGCAGTGAGTCCCTCAATCAGCCCCAGCATTTT. Amino acids: CASSESLNQPQHF.

This clone has more than one count but fewer than ten. This rearrangement joins TRBV5-1 to TRBJ1-1; a weak D match, TRBD1 (6 bases). Per germline, CDR1 SGHRS and CDR2 YFSETQ. V was trimmed by 5 bases and J by 5 bases, leaving 25 bases between them. CDR3 length: 17 amino acids. CDR3 sequence reads: CASSFTGPTGLRTEAFF. The CDR3 coding sequence is TGCGCCAGCAGTTTTACAGGTCCGACAGGATTAAGGACTGAAGCTTTCTTT.

This chain links TRBV18 with TRBJ2-7; 12 bases are a match to TRBD2. The CDR3 sequence is 22 residues long. J lost 7 bases, V lost 0 bases, and 25 bases had no gene match. Germline V gene data show CDR1 as KGHSH and CDR2 as LQKENI. The CDR3: CASSPPLIGQGRGGLAGSEQYF. The CDR3 coding sequence is TGTGCCAGCTCACCACCGCTAATTGGACAGGGGAGGGGAGGACTAGCGGGGAGTGAGCAGTACTTC. Full variable domain (rest looked up from reference TRBV18 and TRBJ2-7): NAGVMQNPRHLVRRRGQEARLRCSPMKGHSHVYWYRQLPEEGLKFMVYLQKENIIDESGMPKERFSAEFPKEGPSILRIQQVVRGDSAAYFCASSPPLIGQGRGGLAGSEQYFGPGTRLTVT.

The chain employs TRBV5-8 and TRBJ2-2; 13 positions match TRBD2. This CDR3 region has 17 residues. J lost 7 bases, V lost 4 bases, and 10 bases had no gene match. Germline V gene lookup returns CDR1 SGHTS and CDR2 YDEGEE. DNA for the CDR3: TGTGCCAGCAGCCATGGGACTAGCGGGATTTGGAGCGGGGAGCTGTTTTTT. It translates to CASSHGTSGIWSGELFF.

V is TRBV7-6 and J is TRBJ2-5, with D tentatively TRBD1 (5 bases). The CDR3 has 15 amino acids. The germline V gene encodes CDR1 SGHVS and CDR2 FNYEAQ. V lost 1 base, J lost 5 bases, and 14 bases lay in between. CDR3 nucleotide sequence: TGTGCCAGCAGCTTAGGACGGCTTAAGGGGGAGACCCAGTACTTC. It encodes CASSLGRLKGETQYF.

The chain employs TRBV5-5 and TRBJ2-1; the match to TRBD1 covers 7 bases. V shed 8 bases, J shed 3 bases, and the junction held 8 bases outside the gene matches. The CDR3 consists of 14 residues. From germline, CDR1 is SGHKS and CDR2 YYEKEE (reference sequence). The CDR3: CASSRDRDYNEQFF. In nucleotides, the CDR3 is TGTGCCAGTAGCCGGGACAGAGACTACAATGAGCAGTTCTTC.

The chain carries TRBV6-1 and TRBJ1-5; 9 bases line up with TRBD1. Looked up from germline, CDR1 is MNHNS and CDR2 is SASEGT. With V trimmed by 4 bases and J by 2 bases, 9 bases remained unmatched. This CDR3 spans 17 amino acids. CDR3 loop: CASSVNLQGAGNQPQHF. The CDR3 DNA is TGTGCCAGCAGTGTAAACCTACAGGGGGCAGGCAATCAGCCCCAGCATTTT.

The CDR3 DNA is TGTGCCAGCCGTTCAGTGAACACTGAAGCTTTCTTT. Protein sequence: CASRSVNTEAFF. The rearrangement links TRBV28 to TRBJ1-1, with unresolved D. Trimming took 8 bases from V and 0 from J, leaving 7 bases between them. The CDR3 has 12 residues. Germline values: CDR1 MDHEN, CDR2 SYDVKM.